The source of this T cell receptor beta chain is a study of blood T cell repertoires in COVID-19. The count of this clone is one. Clones were sequenced by immunoSEQ multiplex PCR, and TCRdb holds only the in-frame ones, with some missing. The sample includes 100,000 to 150,000 clones, around 87% of them seen just once. The sample consisted of peripheral blood. The TCR originated in a woman aged 55-70 years with acute or convalescent COVID-19.

CDR3 bases: TGTGCCAGCAGGCAGACAGGGGGAAAGTATTCACCCCTCCACTTT. This encodes CASRQTGGKYSPLHF. The genes are TRBV6-5 and TRBJ1-6, with TRBD1 identical over 9 bases. CDR1 and CDR2 (germline): MNHEY, SVGAGI. The V gene end was trimmed by 6 bases and the J gene end by 8 bases; junction bases not matched to a gene: 8. The CDR3 extends over 15 amino acids.